This TCR beta chain was identified during a study of CD8 T cells in Susac syndrome. Reverse transcription used roughly 0.5 to 1 ug RNA and random hexamers. Amplification of TCR beta CDR3 was carried out by immunoSEQ multiplex PCR, which covered 54 Vbeta and 13 Jbeta segments. TCRdb recomputed calls from the immunoSEQ multiplex PCR reads with MiXCR, one row per CDR3 protein. The table lists more than 150,000 distinct CDR3 sequences, around 95% of them singletons, with more than 0.2% in the top ten. The germline CDR1 and CDR2 sequences are SNHLY and FYNNEI. This CDR3 spans 17 amino acids. The ends lost 4 bases at V and 4 bases at J; junction bases unmatched: 15. This clonotype was seen a single time. What it recognizes is unknown. Notes on the study in general: It was acknowledged in the study that its TCR sequencing and HLA analysis involved a relatively small number of individuals.

TCR beta sequencing covered blood CD8+ and CD4+ T cells. Through negative isolation, CD4+ and CD8+ T cells were obtained, while TEMRA cells were enriched using FACS. The sequence was collected from a human donor with multiple sclerosis. This chain uses TRBV2 with TRBJ2-5, with 7 bases that match TRBD2. Sequencing used CD8+ T cells from PBMCs. In DNA form, the CDR3 reads TGTGCCAGCAGTGGCCGGACTAGAATTAGAGTGGGAGAGACCCAGTACTTC. Amino acids: CASSGRTRIRVGETQYF.